This entry lists 24 T cell receptor beta chains sequenced from one sample in a study of shared clonotypes between healthy human individuals. Sequencing used immunoSEQ multiplex PCR; TCRdb keeps in-frame clones, though not all of them. This sample has 2 million or so clones, with 85% to 95% found just once. Sequenced: naive CD4+ T cells sorted from blood. Subset meaning: CD45RA+ positively selected. The source is a man younger than 35 in good health.

V gene TRBV5-1 combines with J gene TRBJ2-5, with D unresolved. Germline assignment: CDR1 SGHRS and CDR2 YFSETQ. This CDR3 comprises 11 residues. V was clipped by 3 bases and J by 4 bases, with 4 bases between them. This chain's CDR3 is CASSSVETQYF. Here the CDR3 DNA reads TGCGCCAGCAGCTCCGTAGAGACCCAGTACTTC.

The chain joins TRBV5-1 to TRBJ2-1; 9 bases are a match to TRBD1. Trimming removed 3 bases from V and 7 bases from J; junction bases left unmatched: 5. The CDR3 runs to 14 residues. Germline V CDR1 and CDR2: SGHRS, YFSETQ. CDR3 loop: CASSSGQGLNEQFF. As DNA, the CDR3 is TGCGCCAGCAGCTCAGGACAGGGGTTGAATGAGCAGTTCTTC. The complete variable domain, with remaining parts taken from reference TRBV5-1 and TRBJ2-1, reads KAGVTQTPRYLIKTRGQQVTLSCSPISGHRSVSWYQQTPGQGLQFLFEYFSETQRNKGNFPGRFSGRQFSNSRSEMNVSTLELGDSALYLCASSSGQGLNEQFFGPGTRLTVL.

The V gene is TRBV28, the J gene TRBJ1-5, with D possibly matching TRBD1 (5 bases). The CDR3 loop spans 16 amino acids. Trimming shortened V by 3 bases and J by 1 base, and 13 bases separated the two germline ends. Germline V gene sequence: CDR1 MDHEN, CDR2 SYDVKM. CDR3 residues: CASSFGGGGSNQPQHF. The CDR3 nucleotides are TGTGCCAGCAGTTTTGGTGGCGGGGGGAGCAATCAGCCCCAGCATTTT. The whole variable domain, filled in from reference TRBV28 and TRBJ1-5, reads DVKVTQSSRYLVKRTGEKVFLECVQDMDHENMFWYRQDPGLGLRLIYFSYDVKMKEKGDIPEGYSVSREKKERFSLILESASTNQTSMYLCASSFGGGGSNQPQHFGDGTRLSIL.

CDR3: CASTLGGTVQQETQYF. The DNA for the CDR3 is TGTGCCAGCACCCTAGGGGGGACCGTTCAGCAAGAGACCCAGTACTTC. The rearrangement joins TRBV9 to TRBJ2-5; D tentatively fits TRBD1 or TRBD2 (6 bases each). V shed 6 bases and J shed 2 bases, with 20 bases lying between them. CDR1 SGDLS and CDR2 YYNGEE come from the germline V gene. The CDR3 covers 16 residues.

The chain is built from TRBV10-3 and TRBJ2-7, with a tentative D call TRBD2 (6 bases). CDR1 is ENHRY, CDR2 SYGVKD, per germline. The CDR3 spans 15 residues. V was cut by 6 bases and J by 1 base, with 16 bases left in between. The CDR3 DNA is TGTGCCATCAGCGCGGGTGAGGGGAGGTCCTACGAGCAGTACTTC. This sequence encodes CAISAGEGRSYEQYF.

The chain uses TRBV6-5 and TRBJ2-1; D remains ambiguous. Deletions cut 10 bases from V and 1 base from J, with 8 bases between. In germline, CDR1 is MNHEY, CDR2 SVGAGI. This CDR3 is built from 12 residues. CDR3 sequence (DNA): TGTGCCACCTCCCGATCCTACAATGAGCAGTTCTTC. Its protein is CATSRSYNEQFF.

The V and J genes are TRBV6-5 and TRBJ2-3; D not certain. CDR3 length equals 12 residues. Trimming took 7 bases from V and 4 from J, leaving 9 bases between them. CDR1 is MNHEY, CDR2 SVGAGI, per germline. The CDR3 DNA is TGTGCCAGCACCTCGCCAGCAGATACGCAGTATTTT. Translation: CASTSPADTQYF.

J is TRBJ1-1 and V is TRBV5-4; the match to TRBD1 covers 12 bases. The germline gives CDR1 SGHNT, CDR2 YYREEE (reference sequence). The CDR3 contains 17 residues. With 4 bases clipped from V and 4 bases from J, the junction kept 11 bases outside the gene matches. The CDR3 loop reads CASSPGQGARLGTEAFF. CDR3 nucleotide sequence: TGTGCCAGCAGCCCGGGACAGGGGGCGCGGTTGGGCACTGAAGCTTTCTTT. The variable domain in full, completed from reference TRBV5-4 and TRBJ1-1, reads ETGVTQSPTHLIKTRGQQVTLRCSSQSGHNTVSWYQQALGQGPQFIFQYYREEENGRGNFPPRFSGLQFPNYSSELNVNALELDDSALYLCASSPGQGARLGTEAFFGQGTRLTVV.

This chain connects TRBV28 to TRBJ1-4; D unresolved. Trimming left V 4 bases short and J 0 bases short, with 12 bases between. CDR1 and CDR2 from the germline V gene are MDHEN and SYDVKM. The CDR3 loop spans 16 amino acids. The CDR3: CASSSPGGATNEKLFF. The CDR3 bases are TGTGCCAGCAGTTCCCCTGGAGGAGCAACTAATGAAAAACTGTTTTTT. The complete variable domain, with remaining parts taken from reference TRBV28 and TRBJ1-4, reads DVKVTQSSRYLVKRTGEKVFLECVQDMDHENMFWYRQDPGLGLRLIYFSYDVKMKEKGDIPEGYSVSREKKERFSLILESASTNQTSMYLCASSSPGGATNEKLFFGSGTQLSVL.

The CDR3 bases are TGCGCCAGCAAATCGACTCTCGGGCAGTACTTC. This translates into CASKSTLGQYF. The chain uses TRBV10-1 and TRBJ2-7; D unclear. V was trimmed by 7 bases and J by 9 bases, leaving 13 bases between them. The CDR3 length is 11 residues. Germline CDR1 reads WNHNN; CDR2 reads SYGVQD (reference sequence).

This chain uses TRBV30 with TRBJ1-4, with 9 bases lining up with TRBD1. V trimming: 2 bases; J trimming: 6 bases; junction bases outside the gene matches: 1. Germline values: CDR1 GTSNPN, CDR2 SVGIG (reference sequence). CDR3 length: 13 residues. The CDR3 region has the DNA TGTGCCTGGAGTAGGGACAGGGATGAAAAACTGTTTTTT. Translated, it gives CAWSRDRDEKLFF.

The gene calls are TRBV28 and TRBJ2-1; weak D call: TRBD1 (6 bases). Trimming pared 6 bases from V and 0 bases from J, leaving 15 bases between. This CDR3 is built from 16 residues. Germline V gene lookup returns CDR1 MDHEN and CDR2 SYDVKM. This CDR3 is CASSTNRDNSYNEQFF. The CDR3 nucleotides read TGTGCCAGCAGCACTAACCGGGACAACTCCTACAATGAGCAGTTCTTC.

The chain joins TRBV5-1 to TRBJ2-1; D is unclear. The V gene lost 1 base and the J gene lost 0 bases, with 11 bases spanning the gap. The CDR3 length is 16 residues. In germline, CDR1 is SGHRS, CDR2 YFSETQ. The CDR3 region is CASSLQPLSSYNEQFF. The CDR3 coding sequence is TGCGCCAGCAGCTTGCAGCCTCTAAGCTCCTACAATGAGCAGTTCTTC.

Note on this clone: The same CDR3 is also encoded by other DNA sequences in this sample. The chain couples TRBV30 to TRBJ1-1, with TRBD1 as a possible D gene (5 bases). Germline values: CDR1 GTSNPN, CDR2 SVGIG (reference sequence). The CDR3 consists of 13 residues. V was pared by 4 bases and J by 3 bases, with 12 bases between. The CDR3 is CAWTDRGDTEAFF. CDR3 in DNA: TGTGCCTGGACCGATCGAGGGGACACTGAAGCTTTCTTT.

The chain combines TRBV2 with TRBJ1-5; 10 bases are a match to TRBD1. The germline gives CDR1 SNHLY, CDR2 FYNNEI. Germline trimming cut 2 bases from V and 5 bases from J; bases unmatched to any gene: 6. The CDR3 runs 16 residues. CDR3 in DNA: TGTGCCAGCAGTGAAATTCGGACAGGGGGGGATCAGCCCCAGCATTTT. Its protein product is CASSEIRTGGDQPQHF. Combining the CDR3 with reference TRBV2 and TRBJ1-5 gives the whole variable domain EPEVTQTPSHQVTQMGQEVILRCVPISNHLYFYWYRQILGQKVEFLVSFYNNEISEKSEIFDDQFSVERPDGSNFTLKIRSTKLEDSAMYFCASSEIRTGGDQPQHFGDGTRLSIL.

The chain employs TRBV10-2 and TRBJ2-7; 8 bases agree with TRBD1. The CDR3 consists of 14 residues. V dropped 4 bases and J dropped 6; count of bases not matched to a gene: 8. Germline CDR1 WSHSY, CDR2 SAAADI. The CDR3 protein is CASSGVTGDGEQYF. The CDR3 nucleotides are TGCGCCAGCAGTGGGGTGACAGGGGATGGCGAGCAGTACTTC.

The J gene is TRBJ1-1, the V gene TRBV9; the match to TRBD1 covers 7 bases. V shed 4 bases and J 4 bases; nucleotides not matched to a gene: 13. Germline V gene data show CDR1 as SGDLS and CDR2 as YYNGEE. The CDR3 length is 16 residues. The CDR3: CASSTYPTGSGTEAFF. The CDR3, as DNA: TGTGCCAGCAGCACATACCCGACAGGGTCGGGCACTGAAGCTTTCTTT.

The chain is built from TRBV27 and TRBJ2-7, with 9 bases lining up with TRBD1. The CDR3 is 14 residues long. CDR1 is MNHEY, CDR2 SMNVEV, per germline (reference sequence). V shed 8 bases, J shed 1 base, and the junction held 6 bases outside the gene matches. This CDR3 is CASGRGQGSYEQYF. The CDR3 DNA is TGTGCCAGCGGTCGGGGACAGGGTTCCTACGAGCAGTACTTC.

With regard to this clone: The identical CDR3 is also encoded by other nucleotide sequences in the sample. The V gene is TRBV5-4, the J gene TRBJ2-5, with 9 positions matching TRBD2. Trimming at V came to 2 bases and at J to 5 bases, leaving 1 base not matched to a gene. CDR3 length: 13 residues. Germline V gene sequence: CDR1 SGHNT, CDR2 YYREEE (reference sequence). The CDR3 protein is CASSLAGGETQYF. The CDR3 DNA reads TGTGCCAGCAGCTTAGCGGGAGGCGAGACCCAGTACTTC.

This chain uses TRBV5-6 with TRBJ2-1; D is perhaps TRBD1 (5 bases). The V gene's germline CDR1 is SGHDT and CDR2 YYEEEE. The CDR3 totals 15 residues. V was pared by 0 bases and J by 2 bases, with 9 bases between. The CDR3 coding sequence is TGTGCCAGCAGCTTGGCAGGGTCGGCCTACAATGAGCAGTTCTTC. This encodes CASSLAGSAYNEQFF.

The J gene is TRBJ2-7, the V gene TRBV27, with D hard to call. The CDR3 is made up of 15 amino acids. Germline V gene lookup returns CDR1 MNHEY and CDR2 SMNVEV (reference sequence). The V end lost 3 bases, the J end lost 0 bases, and 12 bases lay between the germline ends. DNA for the CDR3: TGTGCCAGCAGTTTTTGGGCTCAAACCTCCTACGAGCAGTACTTC. Translating gives CASSFWAQTSYEQYF.

The genes are TRBV9 and TRBJ2-7; 10 nucleotides agree with TRBD2. Germline values: CDR1 SGDLS, CDR2 YYNGEE. The ends lost 0 bases at V and 2 bases at J; junction bases unmatched: 2. CDR3 size: 15 residues. The CDR3 loop reads CASSVASGSAYEQYF. The CDR3 DNA sequence: TGTGCCAGCAGCGTAGCTAGCGGGAGTGCCTACGAGCAGTACTTC.

V usage is TRBV18 and J usage is TRBJ2-5; 7 bases fit TRBD2. Per the germline V gene, CDR1 is KGHSH and CDR2 is LQKENI. V was clipped by 1 base and J by 2 bases; unmatched bases: 10. CDR3 length: 17 amino acids. The CDR3 here is CASSPRRASGYQETQYF. DNA of the CDR3: TGTGCCAGCTCACCACGTCGGGCTAGCGGATATCAAGAGACCCAGTACTTC.

This chain connects TRBV4-1 to TRBJ1-5, with D possibly matching TRBD1 (6 bases). The ends were cut back, 0 bases at V and 9 bases at J, with 24 bases in the middle. This CDR3 is built from 18 residues. The germline gives CDR1 MGHRA, CDR2 YSYEKL. CDR3 residues: CASSQDSGGGLKVRPQHF. Here the CDR3 DNA reads TGCGCCAGCAGCCAAGATTCAGGCGGGGGGCTGAAGGTAAGGCCCCAGCATTTT.